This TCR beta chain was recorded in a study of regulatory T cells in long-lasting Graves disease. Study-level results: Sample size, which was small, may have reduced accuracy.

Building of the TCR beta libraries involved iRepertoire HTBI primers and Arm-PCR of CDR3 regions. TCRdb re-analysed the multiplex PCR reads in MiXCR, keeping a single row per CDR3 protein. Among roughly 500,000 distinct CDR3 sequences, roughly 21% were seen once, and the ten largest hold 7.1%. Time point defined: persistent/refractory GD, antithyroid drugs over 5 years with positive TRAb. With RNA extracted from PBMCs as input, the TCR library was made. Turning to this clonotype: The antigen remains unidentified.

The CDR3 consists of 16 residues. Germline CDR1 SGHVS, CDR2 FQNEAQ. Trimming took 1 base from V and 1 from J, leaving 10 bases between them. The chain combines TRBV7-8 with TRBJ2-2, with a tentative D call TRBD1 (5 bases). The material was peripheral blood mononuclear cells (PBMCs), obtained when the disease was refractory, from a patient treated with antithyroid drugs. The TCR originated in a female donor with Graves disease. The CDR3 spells CASSLGQGKNTGELFF. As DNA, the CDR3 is TGTGCCAGCAGCTTAGGGCAGGGAAAGAACACCGGGGAGCTGTTTTTT. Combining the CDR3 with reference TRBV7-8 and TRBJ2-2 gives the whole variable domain GAGVSQSPRYKVAKRGQDVALRCDPISGHVSLFWYQQALGQGPEFLTYFQNEAQLDKSGLPSDRFFAERPEGSVSTLKIQRTQQEDSAVYLCASSLGQGKNTGELFFGEGSRLTVL.